This passage covers 3 T cell receptor beta chains from one sample sequenced in a study of T-cell memory formation after mild COVID-19. TCRdb re-analysed the 5' RACE reads in MiXCR, keeping a single row per CDR3 protein. The repertoire holds around 150,000 distinct CDR3 sequences, more than 9% seen once, with less than 4% in the top ten. Sequencing used PBMCs or a T cell subset sorted from them (not recorded which). The receptors originated from a man in his late teens or twenties who had mild COVID-19 (a few samples of this study predate the infection). Cell type and time point are not known.

The chain couples TRBV20-1 to TRBJ1-1; D possibly corresponds to TRBD1 (5 bases). Trimming stripped 3 bases from V and 1 base from J, with 15 bases between. Germline V gene lookup returns CDR1 DFQATT and CDR2 SNEGSKA (reference sequence). The CDR3 consists of 15 residues. The CDR3 DNA is TGCAGTGCTAGGAGGGGAGGCATGCGGAACACTGAAGCTTTCTTT. Translation: CSARRGGMRNTEAFF.

The chain employs TRBV4-1 and TRBJ1-1; D is possibly TRBD1 (6 bases). Germline assignment: CDR1 MGHRA and CDR2 YSYEKL. There are 15 residues in the CDR3. V was clipped by 4 bases and J by 7 bases, with 19 bases between them. For the CDR3, the DNA is TGCGCCAGCAGCCGCGCGGGCCAGGGGCTGGATGAAGCTTTCTTT. It encodes CASSRAGQGLDEAFF.

The chain employs TRBV9 and TRBJ2-1, with D tentatively TRBD1 (6 bases). V gave up 0 bases and J gave up 8 bases, with 21 bases separating them. Per the germline V gene, CDR1 is SGDLS and CDR2 is YYNGEE. The CDR3 totals 17 residues. The chain's CDR3 is CASSVGAGEEAHDEQFF. CDR3 nucleotides: TGTGCCAGCAGCGTAGGGGCAGGGGAAGAGGCACACGATGAGCAGTTCTTC.